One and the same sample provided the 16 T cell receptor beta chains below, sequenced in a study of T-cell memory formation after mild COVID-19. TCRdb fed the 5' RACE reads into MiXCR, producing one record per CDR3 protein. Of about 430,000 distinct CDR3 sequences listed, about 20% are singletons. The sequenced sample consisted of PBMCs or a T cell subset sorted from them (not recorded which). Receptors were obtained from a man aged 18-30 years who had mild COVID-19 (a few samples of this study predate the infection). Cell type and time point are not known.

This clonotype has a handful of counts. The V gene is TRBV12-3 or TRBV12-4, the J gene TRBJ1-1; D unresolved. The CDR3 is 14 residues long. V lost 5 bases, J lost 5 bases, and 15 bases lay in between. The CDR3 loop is CASSALGGLTEAFF. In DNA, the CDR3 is TGTGCCAGCAGTGCGCTTGGAGGATTGACTGAAGCTTTCTTT.

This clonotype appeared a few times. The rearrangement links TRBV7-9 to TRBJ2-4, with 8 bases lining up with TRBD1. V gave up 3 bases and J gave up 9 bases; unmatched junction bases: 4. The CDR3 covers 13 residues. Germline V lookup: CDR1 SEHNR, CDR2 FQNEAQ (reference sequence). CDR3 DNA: TGTGCCAGCAGCTTCGGACAGGGTGGCATTCAGTACTTC. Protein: CASSFGQGGIQYF.

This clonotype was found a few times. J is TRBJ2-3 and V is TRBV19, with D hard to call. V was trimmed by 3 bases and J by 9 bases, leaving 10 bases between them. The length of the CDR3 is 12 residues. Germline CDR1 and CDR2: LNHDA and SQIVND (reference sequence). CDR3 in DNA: TGTGCCAGTAGTATTGGTCAGAGCACGCAGTATTTT. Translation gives CASSIGQSTQYF.

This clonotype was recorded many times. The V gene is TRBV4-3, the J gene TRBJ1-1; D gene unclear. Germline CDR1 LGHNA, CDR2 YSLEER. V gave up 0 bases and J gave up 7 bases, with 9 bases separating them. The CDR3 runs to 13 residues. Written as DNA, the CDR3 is TGCGCCAGCAGCCAAGAACATTGGGGTGAAGCTTTCTTT. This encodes CASSQEHWGEAFF.

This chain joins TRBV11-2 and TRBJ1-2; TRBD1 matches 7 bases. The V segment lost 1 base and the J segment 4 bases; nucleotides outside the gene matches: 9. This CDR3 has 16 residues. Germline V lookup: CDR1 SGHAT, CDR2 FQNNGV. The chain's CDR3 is CASSLASGTESYGYTF. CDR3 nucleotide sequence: TGTGCCAGCAGCTTAGCCTCCGGGACAGAAAGCTATGGCTACACCTTC.

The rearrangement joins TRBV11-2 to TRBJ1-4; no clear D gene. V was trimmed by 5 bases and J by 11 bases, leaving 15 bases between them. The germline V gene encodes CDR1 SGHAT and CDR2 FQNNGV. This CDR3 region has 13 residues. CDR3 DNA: TGTGCCAGCAGCCCATCCGGCGGAGGTAAACTGTTTTTT. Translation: CASSPSGGGKLFF.

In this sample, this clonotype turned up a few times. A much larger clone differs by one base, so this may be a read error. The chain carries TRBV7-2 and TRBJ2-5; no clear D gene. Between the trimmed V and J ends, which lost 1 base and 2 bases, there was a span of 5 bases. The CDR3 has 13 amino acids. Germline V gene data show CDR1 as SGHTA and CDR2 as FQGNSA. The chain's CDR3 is CASSLVQQETQYF. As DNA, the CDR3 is TGTGCCAGCAGCTTAGTACAGCAAGAGACCCAGTACTTC.

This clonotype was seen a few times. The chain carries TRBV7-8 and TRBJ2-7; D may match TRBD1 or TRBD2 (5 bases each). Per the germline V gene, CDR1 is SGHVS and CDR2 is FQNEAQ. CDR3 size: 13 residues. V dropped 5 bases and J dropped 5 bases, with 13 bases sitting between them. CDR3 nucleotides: TGTGCCAGCAGCCGGGGCATCGGGAACGAGCAGTACGTC. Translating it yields CASSRGIGNEQYV.

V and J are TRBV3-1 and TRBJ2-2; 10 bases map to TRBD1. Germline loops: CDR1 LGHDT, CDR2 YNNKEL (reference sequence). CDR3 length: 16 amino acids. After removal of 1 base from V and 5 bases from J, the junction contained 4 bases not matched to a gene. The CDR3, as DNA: TGTGCCAGCAGCCAAGCTGGGGGACAGGGGACCGGGGAGCTGTTTTTT. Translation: CASSQAGGQGTGELFF.

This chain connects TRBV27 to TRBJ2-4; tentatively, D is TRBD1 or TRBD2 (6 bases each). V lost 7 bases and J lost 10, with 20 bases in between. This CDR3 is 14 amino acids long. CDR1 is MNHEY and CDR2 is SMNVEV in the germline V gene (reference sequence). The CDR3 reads CASTDIGGREIQYF. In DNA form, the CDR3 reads TGTGCCAGCACTGACATTGGGGGGCGCGAGATTCAGTACTTC.

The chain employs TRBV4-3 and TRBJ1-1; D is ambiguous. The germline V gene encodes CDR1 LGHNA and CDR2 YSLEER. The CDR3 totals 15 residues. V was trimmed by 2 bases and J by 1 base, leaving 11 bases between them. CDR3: CASSQLRSQNTEAFF. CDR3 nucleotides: TGCGCCAGCAGCCAACTCCGCAGCCAGAACACTGAAGCTTTCTTT.

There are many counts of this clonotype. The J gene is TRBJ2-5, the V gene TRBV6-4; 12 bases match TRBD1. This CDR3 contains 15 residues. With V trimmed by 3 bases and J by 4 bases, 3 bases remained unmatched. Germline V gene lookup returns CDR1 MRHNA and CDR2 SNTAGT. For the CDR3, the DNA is TGTGCCAGCAGTGATGGGACAGGGGGCCGAGAGACCCAGTACTTC. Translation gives CASSDGTGGRETQYF.

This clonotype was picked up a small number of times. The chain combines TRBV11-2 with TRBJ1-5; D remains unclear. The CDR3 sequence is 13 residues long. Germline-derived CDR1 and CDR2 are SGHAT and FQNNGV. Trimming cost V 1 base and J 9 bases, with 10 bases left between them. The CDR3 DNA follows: TGTGCCAGCAGCTTAGCACCTCCTCGGCCCCAGCATTTT. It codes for CASSLAPPRPQHF.

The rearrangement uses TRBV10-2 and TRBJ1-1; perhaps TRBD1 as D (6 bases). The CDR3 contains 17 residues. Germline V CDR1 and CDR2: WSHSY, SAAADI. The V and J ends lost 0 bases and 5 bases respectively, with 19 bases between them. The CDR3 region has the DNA TGCGCCAGCAGTGAGTCGGGGCAGGGGAGGGGAAAGACTGAAGCTTTCTTT. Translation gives CASSESGQGRGKTEAFF.

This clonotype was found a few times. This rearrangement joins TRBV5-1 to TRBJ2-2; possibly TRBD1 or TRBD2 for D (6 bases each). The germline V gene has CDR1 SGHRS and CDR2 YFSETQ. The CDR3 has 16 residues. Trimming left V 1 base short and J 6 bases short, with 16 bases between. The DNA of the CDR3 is TGCGCCAGCAGCTTGACACCGGGGGCGGCACCCGGGGAGCTGTTTTTT. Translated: CASSLTPGAAPGELFF.

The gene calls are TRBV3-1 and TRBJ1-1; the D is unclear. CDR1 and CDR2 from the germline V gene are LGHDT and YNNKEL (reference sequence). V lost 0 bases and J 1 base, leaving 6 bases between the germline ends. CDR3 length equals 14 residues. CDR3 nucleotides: TGTGCCAGCAGCCAAGAATCAAGGAACACTGAAGCTTTCTTT. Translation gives CASSQESRNTEAFF.